This T cell receptor (beta chain) was profiled in a study of blood T cell repertoires in COVID-19 (dated by TCRdb to 2020 to 2022). Some background on the complete study: Collaborator samples came from the United States, Italy and Spain and covered acute and convalescent phases of COVID-19. Sample metadata almost always included a de-identified subject ID, COVID-19 status, age in years and sex. The prospective study material was composed of cDNA or gDNA derived from T cells, B-cell-depleted T cells, or PBMCs. The repertoires were released in a freely available public database intended as a resource for research on the immune response to SARS-CoV-2. Deeply sampled blood TCRbeta repertoires from subjects exposed to, actively infected with, or recovered from COVID-19 were included in the dataset. The samples were drawn from the first 160 participants of the ongoing ImmuneRACE study and from over 950 subjects provided by 6 global collaborators. HLA class I and class II types, where available, came from metadata supplied by the sample provider rather than from assay-based typing. Broad study findings and their caveats: The quantity of clinical and demographic metadata differed by source and by participant and was supplied without curation.

TCRbeta CDR3 regions were amplified from genomic DNA by means of the immunoSEQ Assay, a bias-controlled multiplex PCR. Per the authors' processing: Nucleated cell counts per sample were estimated from amplification of reference gene primers within the assay. To quantify the absolute abundance of each unique TCRbeta CDR3 rearrangement, sequence reads were collapsed and filtered. Productive Simpson clonality was computed per sample as the square root of Simpson's diversity index over productive rearrangements. Here the immuneACCESS table is served through TCRdb, limited to in-frame sequences with V and J called. Missing clones are a known gap in these copies; in checked studies unresolved V genes cover under half, and the rest lacks a known reason. V and J calls plus clone size are reproduced from that table; the DNA served to infer D and trimming. A total of 250,000 to 350,000 clones appear in this sample, 75% to 90% of them only once. Together, the top ten hold under 15% of the sample.

From cysteine to phenylalanine, the CDR3 is 17 amino acids long. Kept here is only the CDR3 DNA, which spans 51 bases and is read in frame from base 1. At the junction V is shortened by 4 bases and J by 2 bases; bases outside the gene matches: 5. The CDR1 and CDR2 encoded by the germline V gene are ENHRY and SYGVKD. Remarks on this clone: Its recognized antigen is unknown. Per-base qualities were not stored, and no clone one base away is much larger.

Collaborating institutions collected whole blood in K2EDTA tubes following their own protocols. For TCRbeta analysis, collaborators shipped samples as frozen whole blood, isolated PBMCs, or DNA extracted from either of those sample types. The sequenced material came from peripheral blood. The source is a woman aged 55-70 years with acute or convalescent COVID-19. In this chain, TRBV10-3 is recombined with TRBJ2-6; 10 bases in the junction line up with TRBD1. The DNA is as follows: TGTGCCATCAGTGCCGGGACAGGGGCTCCTGGGGCCAACGTCCTGACTTTC. It is translated as CAISAGTGAPGANVLTF.